This entry lists 20 T cell receptor beta chains sequenced from one sample in a study of control samples from healthy donors and cancer patients. TCRdb keeps only in-frame clones here, not all; method: immunoSEQ multiplex PCR. This sample carries 100,000 or so clones, around 89% of them seen once, and the ten largest clones take 7.8%. Sequenced material: blood. All receptors derive from a young man in good health.

The CDR3: CASSYKQGASYEQYF. The CDR3 nucleotides read TGTGCCAGCAGTTACAAGCAGGGTGCATCCTACGAGCAGTACTTC. The chain joins TRBV6-5 to TRBJ2-7; maybe TRBD1 (5 bases). V was clipped by 2 bases and J by 1 base, with 12 bases between them. Germline loops: CDR1 MNHEY, CDR2 SVGAGI. The CDR3 is 15 amino acids.

The chain employs TRBV6-2 or TRBV6-3 and TRBJ1-1, with D uncertain. Trimming cost V 4 bases and J 4 bases, with 16 bases left between them. The CDR3 totals 15 residues. CDR1 is MNHEY, CDR2 SVGEGT, per germline. In DNA, the CDR3 is TGTGCCAGCAGTTCACCAGTGGAAGTCCGCACTGAAGCTTTCTTT. Its protein is CASSSPVEVRTEAFF.

The rearrangement links TRBV6-4 to TRBJ2-3; D possibly corresponds to TRBD1 (6 bases). The length of the CDR3 is 13 residues. V was cut by 6 bases and J by 3 bases, with 10 bases left in between. Germline V CDR1 and CDR2: MRHNA, SNTAGT. The CDR3 DNA sequence: TGTGCCAGCAGCGTACAGGGTACAGATACGCAGTATTTT. Amino acid sequence: CASSVQGTDTQYF.

The V gene is TRBV29-1, the J gene TRBJ1-2; 8 bases align to TRBD1. The germline CDR1 and CDR2 sequences are SQVTM and ANQGSEA. The J segment lost 4 bases and the V segment lost 6 bases, leaving 4 bases of the junction unmatched. The CDR3 contains 12 residues. CDR3 in DNA: TGCAGCGTCGAGACAGGGGTCTATGGCTACACCTTC. It is translated as CSVETGVYGYTF.

This clone was detected only once. The chain joins TRBV4-1 to TRBJ2-1; 9 bases line up with TRBD2. V dropped 4 bases and J dropped 9; count of bases not matched to a gene: 10. The CDR3 extends over 15 amino acids. The germline V gene encodes CDR1 MGHRA and CDR2 YSYEKL. The CDR3 protein is CASSRLGRGGGEQFF. As DNA, the CDR3 is TGCGCCAGCAGCCGGTTGGGGCGGGGGGGCGGTGAGCAGTTCTTC.

V gene TRBV4-3 combines with J gene TRBJ2-1; D is unclear. This CDR3 contains 16 residues. Looked up from germline, CDR1 is LGHNA and CDR2 is YSLEER. Between the trimmed V and J ends, which lost 2 bases and 7 bases, there was a span of 18 bases. The CDR3 loop reads CASSQFLRTTSNEQFF. DNA for the CDR3: TGCGCCAGCAGCCAATTTCTCAGAACTACCTCTAATGAGCAGTTCTTC.

This chain connects TRBV24-1 to TRBJ1-5, with D perhaps TRBD1 (6 bases). Germline assignment: CDR1 KGHDR and CDR2 SFDVKD. The CDR3 spans 14 residues. V was cut by 3 bases and J by 6 bases, with 11 bases left in between. In DNA, the CDR3 is TGTGCCACCAGTGATAGGGGGGGGCTTCAGCCCCAGCATTTT. Translated, it gives CATSDRGGLQPQHF.

This clone turned up a few times. The chain combines TRBV4-1 with TRBJ2-7; TRBD2 matches 7 bases. Germline loops: CDR1 MGHRA, CDR2 YSYEKL. Trimming removed 0 bases from V and 6 bases from J; junction bases left unmatched: 5. The CDR3 consists of 14 residues. The CDR3 sequence is CASSQDRGGSEQYF. For the CDR3, the DNA is TGCGCCAGCAGCCAAGATCGGGGAGGGAGCGAGCAGTACTTC.

The chain recombines TRBV2 with TRBJ2-1; unclear D gene. The CDR3 consists of 14 residues. Germline V gives CDR1 SNHLY, CDR2 FYNNEI. Trimming stripped 2 bases from V and 7 bases from J, with 12 bases between. Written as DNA, the CDR3 is TGTGCCAGCAGTGAACCTCTAACTGAAAATGAGCAGTTCTTC. This sequence encodes CASSEPLTENEQFF.

The rearrangement links TRBV12-3 or TRBV12-4 to TRBJ1-1; D is uncertain. Trimming removed 5 bases at V and 5 bases at J, with 12 bases between. This CDR3 region has 13 residues. CDR3 loop: CASSLSLGTEAFF. The CDR3 region has the DNA TGTGCCAGCAGTCTCAGCCTGGGAACTGAAGCTTTCTTT.

The V call is TRBV6-2 or TRBV6-3, the J call TRBJ2-7, with D perhaps TRBD2 (7 bases). With 2 bases removed from V and 9 bases from J, the gap between germline ends came to 20 bases. The germline gives CDR1 MNHEY, CDR2 SVGEGT. The CDR3 consists of 15 residues. CDR3 residues: CASSYPEGGRFGQYF. In DNA, the CDR3 is TGTGCCAGCAGTTACCCCGAGGGGGGGCGATTCGGGCAGTACTTC.

This clone showed up many times. The V call is TRBV7-8, the J call TRBJ1-5, with no clear D. This CDR3 is built from 15 residues. CDR1 is SGHVS and CDR2 is FQNEAQ in the germline V gene. Trimming stripped 1 base from V and 1 base from J, with 8 bases between. DNA for the CDR3: TGTGCCAGCAGCTTAGAGGTTATGAGCAATCAGCCCCAGCATTTT. Translating gives CASSLEVMSNQPQHF.

This clone was counted a single time. The V and J genes are TRBV12-3 or TRBV12-4 and TRBJ1-2, with D tentatively TRBD1 (5 bases). The germline V and J ends were trimmed by 3 bases and 0 bases, with 5 bases remaining between them. The CDR3 loop spans 13 amino acids. The CDR3 region is CASSLTANYGYTF. The CDR3 bases are TGTGCCAGCAGTTTGACAGCTAACTATGGCTACACCTTC.

Comment on this clone: Relative to the germline gene, one junction end is altered; a read error may explain this. This sequence joins TRBV11-2 and TRBJ1-2; TRBD1 might be the D (5 bases). Germline CDR1 is SGHAT and CDR2 is FQNNGV. The CDR3 runs 12 residues. The CDR3 bases are TGTGCCAGCAGCCTTACTCAAGACAGAAAGGCCTTC. Its protein product is CASSLTQDRKAF.

The V and J genes are TRBV7-6 and TRBJ2-2; TRBD2 matches 8 bases. This CDR3 is 16 amino acids long. J lost 0 bases, V lost 4 bases, and 4 bases had no gene match. Germline V gene lookup returns CDR1 SGHVS and CDR2 FNYEAQ. The DNA for the CDR3 is TGTGCCAGCAGCTCGGGGGGGTTCGCGAACACCGGGGAGCTGTTTTTT. This encodes CASSSGGFANTGELFF.

The chain combines TRBV18 with TRBJ1-1; no clear D gene. With 2 bases removed from V and 0 bases from J, the gap between germline ends came to 7 bases. Germline values: CDR1 KGHSH, CDR2 LQKENI. The CDR3 sequence is 14 residues long. The CDR3, as DNA: TGTGCCAGCTCACCATACGGACTGAACACTGAAGCTTTCTTT. It is translated as CASSPYGLNTEAFF.

This rearrangement joins TRBV6-2 or TRBV6-3 to TRBJ1-1; the D is unclear. CDR3 length: 14 residues. V was trimmed by 5 bases and J by 2 bases, leaving 12 bases between them. CDR1 and CDR2 from the germline V gene are MNHEY and SVGEGT. DNA for the CDR3: TGTGCCAGCAGTCTACTTTTTTCTAACACTGAAGCTTTCTTT. It specifies CASSLLFSNTEAFF.

This clone was observed a single time. The chain links TRBV28 to TRBJ1-5; D is possibly TRBD1 (5 bases). The CDR3 spans 13 residues. CDR1 is MDHEN and CDR2 is SYDVKM in the germline V gene. V lost 6 bases, J lost 6 bases, and 12 bases lay in between. DNA of the CDR3: TGTGCCAGCAGCCCGGGACTCCCTCAGCCCCAGCATTTT. Its protein is CASSPGLPQPQHF.

The CDR3 reads CASSEGGWGSYGYTF. DNA of the CDR3: TGCGCCAGCAGTGAGGGGGGGTGGGGGAGCTATGGCTACACCTTC. V and J are TRBV10-2 and TRBJ1-2, with D possibly TRBD1 on 5 matching bases. This CDR3 spans 15 amino acids. The germline V gene has CDR1 WSHSY and CDR2 SAAADI. Between the trimmed V and J ends, which lost 2 bases and 4 bases, there was a span of 14 bases.

Details on this clone: The conserved phenylalanine or tryptophan normally closing the CDR3 is absent here, so this likely arose from a read error. The DNA is omitted, as the CDR3 cannot be located on it reliably, and the CDR3 follows TCRdb's listing. This rearrangement joins TRBV2 to TRBJ1-2. The CDR3 has 14 amino acids, counting both end residues. Germline CDR1 is SNHLY and CDR2 is FYNNEI. The CDR3 loop is CASRESAELRGTPL.